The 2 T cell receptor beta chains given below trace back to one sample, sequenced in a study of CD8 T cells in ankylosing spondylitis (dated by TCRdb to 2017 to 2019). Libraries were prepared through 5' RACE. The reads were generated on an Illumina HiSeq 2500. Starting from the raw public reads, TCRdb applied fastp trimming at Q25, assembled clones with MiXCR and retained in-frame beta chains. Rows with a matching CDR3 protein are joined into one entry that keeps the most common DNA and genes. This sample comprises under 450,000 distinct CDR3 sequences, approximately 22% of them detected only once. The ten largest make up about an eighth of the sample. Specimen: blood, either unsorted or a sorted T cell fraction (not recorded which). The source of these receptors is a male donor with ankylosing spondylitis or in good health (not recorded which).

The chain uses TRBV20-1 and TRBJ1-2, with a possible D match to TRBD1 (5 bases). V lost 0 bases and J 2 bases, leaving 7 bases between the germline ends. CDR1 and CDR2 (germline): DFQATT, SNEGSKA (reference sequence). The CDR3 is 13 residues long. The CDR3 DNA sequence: TGCAGTGCTAGAGACAGGGAAAACTATGGCTACACCTTC. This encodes CSARDRENYGYTF.

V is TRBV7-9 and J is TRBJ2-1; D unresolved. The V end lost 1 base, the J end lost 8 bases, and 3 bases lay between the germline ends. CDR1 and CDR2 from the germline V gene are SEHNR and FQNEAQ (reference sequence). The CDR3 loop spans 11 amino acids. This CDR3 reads CASSLVHEQFF. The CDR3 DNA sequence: TGTGCCAGCAGCTTAGTCCATGAGCAGTTCTTC.